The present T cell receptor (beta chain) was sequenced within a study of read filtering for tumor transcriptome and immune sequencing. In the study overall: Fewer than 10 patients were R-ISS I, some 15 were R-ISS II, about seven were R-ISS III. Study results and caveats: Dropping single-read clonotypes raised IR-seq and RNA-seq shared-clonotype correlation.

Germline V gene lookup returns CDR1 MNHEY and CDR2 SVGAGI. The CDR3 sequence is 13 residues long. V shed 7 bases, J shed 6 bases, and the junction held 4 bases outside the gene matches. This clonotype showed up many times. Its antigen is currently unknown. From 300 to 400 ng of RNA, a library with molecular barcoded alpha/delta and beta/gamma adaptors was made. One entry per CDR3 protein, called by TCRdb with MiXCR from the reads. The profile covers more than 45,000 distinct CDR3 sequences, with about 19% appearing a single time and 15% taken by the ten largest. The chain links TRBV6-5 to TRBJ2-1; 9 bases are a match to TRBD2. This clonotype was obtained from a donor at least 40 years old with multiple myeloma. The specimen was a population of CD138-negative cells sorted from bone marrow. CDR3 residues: CASTLAGSNEQFF. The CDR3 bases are TGTGCCAGCACCCTAGCGGGGTCCAATGAGCAGTTCTTC.